The rows below give T cell receptor beta chains drawn from one sample of a study of T cell repertoires in cytomegalovirus infection. TCRdb re-called the reads through MiXCR, storing one row per CDR3 protein. The sample lists approximately 150,000 distinct CDR3 sequences, under 8.5% seen once, with under 20% in the top ten. The sequenced sample was PBMCs. These receptors were taken from a human donor in good health (CMV status not recorded). Some clones in this sample may be carry-over from other donors' samples. Both conserved end residues are part of each CDR3. A D gene is named only where the DNA matches it firmly. A clone size is listed for some rows: how often the clone was seen (once, few, many), or a class if it is expanded.

CDR3aa: CASSLDENTEAFF; CDR3nt: TGTGCCAGCAGCCTTGACGAGAACACTGAAGCTTTCTTT; d_gene: .; j_gene: TRBJ1-1; abundance: many; v_gene: TRBV7-6
CDR3aa: CASSLDGASDTQYF; CDR3nt: TGTGCCAGCAGCTTAGACGGTGCTTCAGATACGCAGTATTTT; d_gene: .; j_gene: TRBJ2-3; abundance: many; v_gene: TRBV7-2
CDR3aa: CSVELGRKNQETQYF; CDR3nt: TGCAGCGTTGAATTAGGGCGGAAGAACCAAGAGACCCAGTACTTC; d_gene: .; j_gene: TRBJ2-5; abundance: .; v_gene: TRBV29-1
CDR3aa: CASSLLGTDYNEQFF; CDR3nt: TGCGCCAGCAGCCTCCTCGGGACAGACTACAATGAGCAGTTCTTC; d_gene: TRBD1; j_gene: TRBJ2-1; abundance: few; v_gene: TRBV5-1
CDR3aa: CASSLRQPGTEAFF; CDR3nt: TGTGCCAGCAGCTTACGTCAACCAGGCACTGAAGCTTTCTTT; d_gene: .; j_gene: TRBJ1-1; abundance: .; v_gene: TRBV7-2
CDR3aa: CASSRDPRETQYF; CDR3nt: TGTGCCAGCAGCCGGGACCCTCGGGAGACCCAGTACTTC; d_gene: .; j_gene: TRBJ2-5; abundance: many; v_gene: TRBV14
CDR3aa: CASSLTGLNTEAFF; CDR3nt: TGTGCCAGCAGTTTAACAGGATTGAACACTGAAGCTTTCTTT; d_gene: .; j_gene: TRBJ1-1; abundance: many; v_gene: TRBV12-3/TRBV12-4
CDR3aa: CSVEAGTSLPFFEAFF; CDR3nt: TGCAGCGTTGAGGCCGGGACTTCACTTCCTTTTTTCGAAGCTTTCTTT; d_gene: .; j_gene: TRBJ1-1; abundance: .; v_gene: TRBV29-1
CDR3aa: CSARDLRRGADGYTF; CDR3nt: TGCAGTGCTAGAGATTTGCGCAGGGGAGCGGATGGCTACACCTTC; d_gene: .; j_gene: TRBJ1-2; abundance: .; v_gene: TRBV20-1
CDR3aa: CAGGTVNTEAFF; CDR3nt: TGTGCCGGCGGGACGGTGAACACTGAAGCTTTCTTT; d_gene: .; j_gene: TRBJ1-1; abundance: many; v_gene: TRBV7-2
CDR3aa: CASSLARDSLETQYF; CDR3nt: TGTGCCAGCAGCTTAGCCCGGGACTCTTTAGAGACCCAGTACTTC; d_gene: .; j_gene: TRBJ2-5; abundance: many; v_gene: TRBV7-2
CDR3aa: CASMGGGDQPQHF; CDR3nt: TGTGCCAGCATGGGGGGGGGGGATCAGCCCCAGCATTTT; d_gene: .; j_gene: TRBJ1-5; abundance: .; v_gene: TRBV6-6
CDR3aa: CASSSTGGDSPLHF; CDR3nt: TGTGCCAGCAGCTCGACAGGGGGGGATTCACCCCTCCACTTT; d_gene: TRBD1; j_gene: TRBJ1-6; abundance: many; v_gene: TRBV7-2
CDR3aa: CASSGHVQGAGSYGYTF; CDR3nt: TGTGCCAGCAGCGGGCACGTTCAGGGGGCTGGCTCGTATGGCTACACCTTC; d_gene: TRBD1; j_gene: TRBJ1-2; abundance: many; v_gene: TRBV7-2
CDR3aa: CASSVDVDGPYEQYF; CDR3nt: TGTGCCAGCAGCGTAGACGTGGACGGACCCTACGAGCAGTACTTC; d_gene: .; j_gene: TRBJ2-7; abundance: few; v_gene: TRBV9
CDR3aa: CATSPGRTGGAKNIRYF; CDR3nt: TGTGCCACCAGTCCCGGGAGGACAGGGGGGGCCAAAAACATTCGGTACTTC; d_gene: TRBD1; j_gene: TRBJ2-4; abundance: once; v_gene: TRBV24-1
CDR3aa: CASSRTGVWNTIYF; CDR3nt: TGTGCCAGCAGCAGGACAGGGGTTTGGAACACCATATATTTT; d_gene: TRBD1; j_gene: TRBJ1-3; abundance: many; v_gene: TRBV12-3/TRBV12-4
CDR3aa: CASSGTGGGNQPQHF; CDR3nt: TGTGCCAGCAGCGGGACAGGGGGCGGGAATCAGCCCCAGCATTTT; d_gene: TRBD1; j_gene: TRBJ1-5; abundance: many; v_gene: TRBV12-3/TRBV12-4
CDR3aa: CASSGLAGGRQETQYF; CDR3nt: TGTGCCAGCAGTGGACTAGCGGGGGGGCGGCAAGAGACCCAGTACTTC; d_gene: TRBD2; j_gene: TRBJ2-5; abundance: once; v_gene: TRBV28
CDR3aa: CASSLDGTSRNTGELFF; CDR3nt: TGTGCCAGCAGCTTGGACGGGACTAGCAGGAACACCGGGGAGCTGTTTTTT; d_gene: TRBD2; j_gene: TRBJ2-2; abundance: many; v_gene: TRBV5-6
CDR3aa: CASSQDTVRGEQFF; CDR3nt: TGTGCCAGCAGCCAAGACACCGTACGGGGTGAGCAGTTCTTC; d_gene: .; j_gene: TRBJ2-1; abundance: .; v_gene: TRBV3-1
CDR3aa: CSARDVALVGPSDTQYF; CDR3nt: TGCAGTGCTAGAGATGTAGCCCTAGTGGGGCCCTCCGATACGCAGTATTTT; d_gene: .; j_gene: TRBJ2-3; abundance: .; v_gene: TRBV20-1
CDR3aa: CASSPRQENTEAFF; CDR3nt: TGTGCCAGTAGTCCCCGACAGGAAAACACTGAAGCTTTCTTT; d_gene: .; j_gene: TRBJ1-1; abundance: many; v_gene: TRBV19
CDR3aa: CASSLYTDYTEAFF; CDR3nt: TGTGCCAGCAGCTTATATACGGACTACACTGAAGCTTTCTTT; d_gene: .; j_gene: TRBJ1-1; abundance: many; v_gene: TRBV7-2
CDR3aa: CSARDGGANTDTQYF; CDR3nt: TGCAGTGCTAGAGATGGGGGGGCGAACACAGATACGCAGTATTTT; d_gene: .; j_gene: TRBJ2-3; abundance: .; v_gene: TRBV20-1
CDR3aa: CASSLASGLNTEAFF; CDR3nt: TGTGCCAGCAGCTTAGCGAGCGGACTAAACACTGAAGCTTTCTTT; d_gene: .; j_gene: TRBJ1-1; abundance: .; v_gene: TRBV7-2
CDR3aa: CASSLGTPGNSPLHF; CDR3nt: TGTGCCAGCAGCTTGGGCACTCCAGGGAATTCACCCCTCCACTTT; d_gene: .; j_gene: TRBJ1-6; abundance: many; v_gene: TRBV7-6
CDR3aa: CASSLGGARRTFF; CDR3nt: TGTGCCAGCAGCTTAGGAGGGGCCCGACGTACGTTCTTC; d_gene: .; j_gene: TRBJ2-1; abundance: many; v_gene: TRBV7-2
CDR3aa: CAIKTKSGGAWDTQYF; CDR3nt: TGTGCCATCAAGACGAAATCCGGGGGGGCCTGGGATACGCAGTATTTT; d_gene: TRBD2; j_gene: TRBJ2-3; abundance: many; v_gene: TRBV10-3
CDR3aa: CASSETRGGGLFF; CDR3nt: TGTGCCAGCAGCGAAACCAGGGGTGGGGGCCTGTTTTTT; d_gene: .; j_gene: TRBJ1-4; abundance: many; v_gene: TRBV7-6
CDR3aa: CASSLGSIGEDNEKLFF; CDR3nt: TGTGCCAGCAGCTTAGGATCGATTGGGGAAGATAATGAAAAACTGTTTTTT; d_gene: .; j_gene: TRBJ1-4; abundance: many; v_gene: TRBV7-2
CDR3aa: CASSAAGQDRSFF; CDR3nt: TGTGCCAGCAGTGCAGCGGGACAGGATCGGTCTTTCTTT; d_gene: TRBD1; j_gene: TRBJ1-1; abundance: .; v_gene: TRBV6-1
CDR3aa: CASSFKGPRNSPLHF; CDR3nt: TGTGCCAGCAGTTTCAAGGGGCCGCGGAATTCACCCCTCCACTTT; d_gene: .; j_gene: TRBJ1-6; abundance: many; v_gene: TRBV28
CDR3aa: CSVLSPNYGYTF; CDR3nt: TGCAGCGTTTTATCGCCTAACTATGGCTACACCTTC; d_gene: .; j_gene: TRBJ1-2; abundance: many; v_gene: TRBV29-1
CDR3aa: CASSLEGGAGANVLTF; CDR3nt: TGTGCCAGCAGCTTAGAGGGGGGGGCTGGGGCCAACGTCCTGACTTTC; d_gene: .; j_gene: TRBJ2-6; abundance: many; v_gene: TRBV7-8
CDR3aa: CASGRQGRNTEAFF; CDR3nt: TGCGCCAGCGGAAGACAGGGGAGGAACACTGAAGCTTTCTTT; d_gene: TRBD1; j_gene: TRBJ1-1; abundance: .; v_gene: TRBV5-1
CDR3aa: CSGGQGSYEQYF; CDR3nt: TGCAGCGGGGGACAGGGCTCCTACGAGCAGTACTTC; d_gene: TRBD1; j_gene: TRBJ2-7; abundance: .; v_gene: TRBV29-1
CDR3aa: CSARPLSGLAGEETQYF; CDR3nt: TGCAGTGCTAGACCCCTCTCGGGACTAGCGGGGGAAGAGACCCAGTACTTC; d_gene: TRBD2; j_gene: TRBJ2-5; abundance: .; v_gene: TRBV20-1
CDR3aa: CAWSPLGGDTQYF; CDR3nt: TGTGCCTGGAGTCCCCTAGGAGGAGATACGCAGTATTTT; d_gene: .; j_gene: TRBJ2-3; abundance: .; v_gene: TRBV30
CDR3aa: CASSIGQEISPLHF; CDR3nt: TGTGCCAGCAGTATCGGACAGGAGATATCACCCCTCCACTTT; d_gene: TRBD1; j_gene: TRBJ1-6; abundance: many; v_gene: TRBV7-2
CDR3aa: CATGAEMTDTQYF; CDR3nt: TGTGCCACCGGAGCTGAGATGACAGATACGCAGTATTTT; d_gene: .; j_gene: TRBJ2-3; abundance: many; v_gene: TRBV15
CDR3aa: CASSTRAGVNGYTF; CDR3nt: TGTGCCAGCAGCACGCGGGCAGGGGTGAATGGCTACACCTTC; d_gene: .; j_gene: TRBJ1-2; abundance: many; v_gene: TRBV7-8
CDR3aa: CASNAWSQPQHF; CDR3nt: TGTGCCAGTAATGCGTGGTCTCAGCCCCAGCATTTT; d_gene: .; j_gene: TRBJ1-5; abundance: once; v_gene: TRBV19
CDR3aa: CSARDPPGGGYTF; CDR3nt: TGCAGTGCTAGAGATCCCCCGGGCGGGGGCTACACCTTC; d_gene: .; j_gene: TRBJ1-2; abundance: .; v_gene: TRBV20-1
CDR3aa: CASSQPNRGDGYTF; CDR3nt: TGCGCCAGCAGCCAACCAAACAGGGGTGATGGCTACACCTTC; d_gene: TRBD1; j_gene: TRBJ1-2; abundance: few; v_gene: TRBV4-1
CDR3aa: CSASRDSHDTQYF; CDR3nt: TGCAGTGCTAGCCGGGACTCCCATGATACGCAGTATTTT; d_gene: .; j_gene: TRBJ2-3; abundance: many; v_gene: TRBV20-1
CDR3aa: CASSFKAGATEAFF; CDR3nt: TGTGCCAGCAGTTTCAAGGCAGGGGCTACTGAAGCTTTCTTT; d_gene: .; j_gene: TRBJ1-1; abundance: .; v_gene: TRBV12-3/TRBV12-4
CDR3aa: CTQPGLAGGRFGDTQYF; CDR3nt: TGCACCCAGCCGGGACTAGCGGGGGGGCGCTTTGGAGATACGCAGTATTTT; d_gene: TRBD2; j_gene: TRBJ2-3; abundance: many; v_gene: TRBV29-1
CDR3aa: CASRTANNEQFF; CDR3nt: TGTGCCAGCAGGACAGCTAACAATGAGCAGTTCTTC; d_gene: .; j_gene: TRBJ2-1; abundance: many; v_gene: TRBV28
CDR3aa: CASSSSTSGGYEQFF; CDR3nt: TGTGCCAGCAGTTCCTCGACTAGCGGGGGCTATGAGCAGTTCTTC; d_gene: TRBD2; j_gene: TRBJ2-1; abundance: many; v_gene: TRBV28
CDR3aa: CASSTEVGGTEAFF; CDR3nt: TGTGCCAGCAGTACGGAGGTTGGCGGCACTGAAGCTTTCTTT; d_gene: .; j_gene: TRBJ1-1; abundance: few; v_gene: TRBV12-3/TRBV12-4